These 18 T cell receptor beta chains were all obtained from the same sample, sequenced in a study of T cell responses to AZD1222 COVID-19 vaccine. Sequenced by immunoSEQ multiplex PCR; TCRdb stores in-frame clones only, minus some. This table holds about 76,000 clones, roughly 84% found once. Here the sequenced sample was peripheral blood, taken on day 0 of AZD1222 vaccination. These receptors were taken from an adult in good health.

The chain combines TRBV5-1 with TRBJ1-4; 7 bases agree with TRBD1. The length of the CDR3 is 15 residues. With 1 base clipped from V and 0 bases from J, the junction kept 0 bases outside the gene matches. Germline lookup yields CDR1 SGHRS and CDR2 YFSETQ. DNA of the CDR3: TGCGCCAGCAGCTTGCAGGGGGCAACTAATGAAAAACTGTTTTTT. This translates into CASSLQGATNEKLFF.

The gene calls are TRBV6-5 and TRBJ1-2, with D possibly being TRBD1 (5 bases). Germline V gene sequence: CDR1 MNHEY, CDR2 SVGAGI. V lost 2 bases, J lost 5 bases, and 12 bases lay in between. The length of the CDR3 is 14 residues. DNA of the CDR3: TGTGCCAGCAGTTACAAGGGACCGAGTTATGGCTACACCTTC. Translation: CASSYKGPSYGYTF.

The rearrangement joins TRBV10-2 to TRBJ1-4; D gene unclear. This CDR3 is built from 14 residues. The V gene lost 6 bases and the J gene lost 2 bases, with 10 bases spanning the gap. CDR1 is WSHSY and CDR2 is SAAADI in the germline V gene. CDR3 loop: CASREGSTNEKLFF. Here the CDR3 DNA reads TGCGCCAGCAGAGAGGGTTCTACTAATGAAAAACTGTTTTTT.

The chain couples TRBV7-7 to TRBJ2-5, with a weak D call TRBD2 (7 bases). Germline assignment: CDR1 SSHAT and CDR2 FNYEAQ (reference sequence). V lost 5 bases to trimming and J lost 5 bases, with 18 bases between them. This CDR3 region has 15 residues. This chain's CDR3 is CASSPGGGGEETQYF. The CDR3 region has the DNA TGTGCCAGCAGCCCTGGAGGGGGGGGCGAGGAGACCCAGTACTTC.

CDR3 nucleotides: TGTGCCAGCTCACCACTGGGACCTCAGGTCAATGAGCAGTTCTTC. Encoded protein: CASSPLGPQVNEQFF. The chain recombines TRBV18 with TRBJ2-1, with D tentatively TRBD1 or TRBD2 (5 bases each). The ends were cut back, 1 base at V and 6 bases at J, with 13 bases in the middle. Per germline, CDR1 KGHSH and CDR2 LQKENI. This CDR3 spans 15 amino acids.

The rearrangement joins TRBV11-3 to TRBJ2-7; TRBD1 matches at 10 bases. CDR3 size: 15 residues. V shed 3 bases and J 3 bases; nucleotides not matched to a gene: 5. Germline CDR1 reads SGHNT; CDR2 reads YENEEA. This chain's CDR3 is CASSLVGTGVYEQYF. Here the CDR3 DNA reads TGTGCCAGCAGCTTGGTTGGGACAGGGGTCTACGAGCAGTACTTC.

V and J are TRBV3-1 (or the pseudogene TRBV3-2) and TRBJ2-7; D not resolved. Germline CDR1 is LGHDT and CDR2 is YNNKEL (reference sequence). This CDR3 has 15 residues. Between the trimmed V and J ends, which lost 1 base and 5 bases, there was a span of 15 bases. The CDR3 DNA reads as TGTGCCAGCAGCCAAGGGGCAGGCCTGCACAACGAGCAGTACGTC. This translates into CASSQGAGLHNEQYV.

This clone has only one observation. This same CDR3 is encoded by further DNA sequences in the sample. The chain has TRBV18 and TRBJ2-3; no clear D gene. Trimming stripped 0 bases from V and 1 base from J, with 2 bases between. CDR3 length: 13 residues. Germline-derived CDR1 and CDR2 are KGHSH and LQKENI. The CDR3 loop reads CASSPPGTDTQYF. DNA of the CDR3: TGTGCCAGCTCACCACCTGGCACAGATACGCAGTATTTT.

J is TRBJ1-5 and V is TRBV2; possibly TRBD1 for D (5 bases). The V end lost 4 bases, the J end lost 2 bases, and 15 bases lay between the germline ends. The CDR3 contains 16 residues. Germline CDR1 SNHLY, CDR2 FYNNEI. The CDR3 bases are TGTGCCAGCAGTGCCAGGGAGGGGATGGGCAATCAGCCCCAGCATTTT. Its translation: CASSAREGMGNQPQHF.

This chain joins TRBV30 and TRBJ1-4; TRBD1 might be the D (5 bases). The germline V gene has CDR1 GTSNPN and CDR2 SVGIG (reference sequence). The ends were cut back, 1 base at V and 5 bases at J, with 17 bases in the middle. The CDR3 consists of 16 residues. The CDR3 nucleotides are TGTGCCTGGAGTGGCCCCGGGACTGAGGTGAATGAAAAACTGTTTTTT. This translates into CAWSGPGTEVNEKLFF.

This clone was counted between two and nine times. CDR3 sequence reads: CSVDVDSPTWGYNEQFF. In DNA form, the CDR3 reads TGCAGCGTTGATGTTGACAGCCCAACGTGGGGCTACAATGAGCAGTTCTTC. The V and J genes are TRBV29-1 and TRBJ2-1; tentatively, D is TRBD1 (5 bases). V lost 3 bases and J 3 bases, leaving 21 bases between the germline ends. The CDR3 length is 17 residues. The germline gives CDR1 SQVTM, CDR2 ANQGSEA.

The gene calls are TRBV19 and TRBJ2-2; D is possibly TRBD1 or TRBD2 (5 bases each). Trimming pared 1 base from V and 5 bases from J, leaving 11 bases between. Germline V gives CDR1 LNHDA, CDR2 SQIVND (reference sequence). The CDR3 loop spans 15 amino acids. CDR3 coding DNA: TGTGCCAGTAGTATAGGAGGGGTTCCAACCGGGGAGCTGTTTTTT. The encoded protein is CASSIGGVPTGELFF.

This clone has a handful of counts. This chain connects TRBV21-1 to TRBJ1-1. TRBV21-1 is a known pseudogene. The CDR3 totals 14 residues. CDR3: CASSLGDLNTEAFF. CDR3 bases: TGTGCCAGCAGTCTAGGGGACCTGAACACTGAAGCTTTCTTT.

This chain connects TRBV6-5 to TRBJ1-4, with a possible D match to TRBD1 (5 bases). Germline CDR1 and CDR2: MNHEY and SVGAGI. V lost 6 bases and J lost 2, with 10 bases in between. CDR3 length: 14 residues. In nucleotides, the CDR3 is TGTGCCAGCAGCTTCAGGGCGACTAATGAAAAACTGTTTTTT. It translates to CASSFRATNEKLFF.

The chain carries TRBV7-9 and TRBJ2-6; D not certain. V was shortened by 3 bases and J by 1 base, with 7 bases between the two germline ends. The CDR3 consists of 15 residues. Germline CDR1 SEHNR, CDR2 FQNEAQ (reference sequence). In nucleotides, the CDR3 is TGTGCCAGCAGCTTCTGGGGTTCTGGGGCCAACGTCCTGACTTTC. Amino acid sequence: CASSFWGSGANVLTF.

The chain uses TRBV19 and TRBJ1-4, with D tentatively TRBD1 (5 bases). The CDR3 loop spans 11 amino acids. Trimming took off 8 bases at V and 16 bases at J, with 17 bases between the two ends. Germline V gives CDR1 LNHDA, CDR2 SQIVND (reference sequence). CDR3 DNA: TGTGCCAGTGAATTACGGGGGGTTGCGTTTTTT. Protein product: CASELRGVAFF.

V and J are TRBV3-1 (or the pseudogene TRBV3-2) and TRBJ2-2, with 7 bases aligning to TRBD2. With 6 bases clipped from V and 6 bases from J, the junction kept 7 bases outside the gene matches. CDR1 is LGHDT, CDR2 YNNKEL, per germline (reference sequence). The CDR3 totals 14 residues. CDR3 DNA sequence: TGTGCCAGCAGAGACCCCGGGGGGTCCGGGGAGCTGTTTTTT. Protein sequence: CASRDPGGSGELFF.

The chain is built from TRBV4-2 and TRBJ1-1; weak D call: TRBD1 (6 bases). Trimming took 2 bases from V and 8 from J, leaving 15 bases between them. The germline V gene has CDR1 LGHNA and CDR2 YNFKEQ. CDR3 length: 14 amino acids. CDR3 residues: CASSQTYRATEAFF. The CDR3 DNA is TGTGCCAGCAGCCAAACTTACAGGGCGACCGAAGCTTTCTTT.